This T cell receptor (beta chain) is drawn from a study of blood T cell repertoires in COVID-19. The CDR3 covers 15 residues. The V gene lost 2 bases and the J gene lost 3 bases, with 13 bases spanning the gap. Germline loops: CDR1 MGHRA, CDR2 YSYEKL. TCRdb's copy holds only in-frame clones and misses some; the assay was immunoSEQ multiplex PCR. The sample yields about 250,000 clones, 70% to 85% seen once. This clone was seen only a few times. The rearrangement uses TRBV4-1 and TRBJ1-2; D remains unclear. The sample taken for sequencing was peripheral blood. The TCR originated in a man of 80 years or more with acute or convalescent COVID-19. Here the CDR3 DNA reads TGCGCCAGCAGCCAAAATTTCGTCGAGCACTATGGCTACACCTTC. It translates to CASSQNFVEHYGYTF.